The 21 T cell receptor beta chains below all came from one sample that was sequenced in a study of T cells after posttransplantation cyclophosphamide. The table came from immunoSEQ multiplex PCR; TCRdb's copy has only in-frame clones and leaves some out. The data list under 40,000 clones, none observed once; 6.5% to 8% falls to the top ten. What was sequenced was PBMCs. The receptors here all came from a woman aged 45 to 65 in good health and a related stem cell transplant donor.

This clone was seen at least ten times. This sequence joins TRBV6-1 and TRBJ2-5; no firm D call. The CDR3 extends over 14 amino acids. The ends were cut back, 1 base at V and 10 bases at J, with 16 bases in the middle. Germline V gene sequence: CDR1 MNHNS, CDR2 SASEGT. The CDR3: CASSEGPHESSQYF. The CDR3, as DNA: TGTGCCAGCAGTGAAGGTCCTCATGAGAGTAGCCAGTACTTC.

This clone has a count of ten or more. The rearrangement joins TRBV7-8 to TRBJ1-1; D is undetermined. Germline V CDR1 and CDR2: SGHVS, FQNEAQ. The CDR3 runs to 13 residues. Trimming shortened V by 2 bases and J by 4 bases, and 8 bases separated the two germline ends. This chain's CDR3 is CASSLQEGTEAFF. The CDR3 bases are TGTGCCAGCAGCTTACAGGAGGGCACTGAAGCTTTCTTT.

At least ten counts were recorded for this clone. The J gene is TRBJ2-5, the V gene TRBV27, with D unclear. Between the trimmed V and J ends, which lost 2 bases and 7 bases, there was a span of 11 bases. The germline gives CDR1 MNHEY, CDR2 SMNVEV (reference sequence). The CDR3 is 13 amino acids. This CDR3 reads CASSLDSPRTQYF. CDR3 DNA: TGTGCCAGCAGTTTAGACTCGCCGAGGACCCAGTACTTC.

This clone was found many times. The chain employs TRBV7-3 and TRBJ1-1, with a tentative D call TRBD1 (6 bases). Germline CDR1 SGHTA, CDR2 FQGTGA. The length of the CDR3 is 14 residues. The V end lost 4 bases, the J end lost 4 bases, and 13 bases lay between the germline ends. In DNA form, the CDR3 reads TGTGCCAGCAGCTCCTCTCCAGGGGTCACTGAAGCTTTCTTT. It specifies CASSSSPGVTEAFF.

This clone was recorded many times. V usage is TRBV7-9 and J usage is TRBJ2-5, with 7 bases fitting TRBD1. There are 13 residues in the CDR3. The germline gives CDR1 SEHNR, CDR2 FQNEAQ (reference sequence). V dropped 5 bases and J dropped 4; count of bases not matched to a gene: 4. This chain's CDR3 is CASSLTGAETQYF. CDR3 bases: TGTGCCAGCAGCCTCACAGGGGCAGAGACCCAGTACTTC.

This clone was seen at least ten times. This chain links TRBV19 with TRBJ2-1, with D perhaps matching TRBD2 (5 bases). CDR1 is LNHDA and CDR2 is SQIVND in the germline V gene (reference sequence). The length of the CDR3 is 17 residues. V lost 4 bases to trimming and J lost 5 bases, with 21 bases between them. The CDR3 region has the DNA TGTGCCAGTAGTAAACGACTAACCAGCGGAGACCACAATGAGCAGTTCTTC. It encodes CASSKRLTSGDHNEQFF.

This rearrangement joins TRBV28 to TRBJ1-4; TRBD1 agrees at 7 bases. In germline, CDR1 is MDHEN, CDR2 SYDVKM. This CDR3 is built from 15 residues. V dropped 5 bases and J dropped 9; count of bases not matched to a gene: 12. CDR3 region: CASSLYNWDRKKLFF. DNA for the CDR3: TGTGCCAGCAGTCTTTATAACTGGGACAGAAAAAAACTGTTTTTT.

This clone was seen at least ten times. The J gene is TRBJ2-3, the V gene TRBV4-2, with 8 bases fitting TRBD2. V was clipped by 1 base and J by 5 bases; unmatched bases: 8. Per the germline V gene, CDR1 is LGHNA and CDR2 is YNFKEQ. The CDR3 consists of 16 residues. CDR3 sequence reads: CASSQVIAGRGDTQYF. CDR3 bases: TGTGCCAGCAGCCAAGTTATAGCGGGGAGGGGAGATACGCAGTATTTT.

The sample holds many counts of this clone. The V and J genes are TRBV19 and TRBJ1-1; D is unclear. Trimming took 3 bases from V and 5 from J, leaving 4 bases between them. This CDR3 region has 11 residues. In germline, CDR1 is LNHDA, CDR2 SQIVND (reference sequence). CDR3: CASSILTEAFF. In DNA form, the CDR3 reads TGTGCCAGTAGTATTCTTACTGAAGCTTTCTTT.

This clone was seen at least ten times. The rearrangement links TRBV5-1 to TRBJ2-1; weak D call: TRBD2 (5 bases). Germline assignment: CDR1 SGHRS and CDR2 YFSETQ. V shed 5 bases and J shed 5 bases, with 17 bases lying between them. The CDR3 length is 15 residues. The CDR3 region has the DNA TGCGCCAGCAGGCCCTCTGGCGGGTTCGACAATGAGCAGTTCTTC. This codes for CASRPSGGFDNEQFF.

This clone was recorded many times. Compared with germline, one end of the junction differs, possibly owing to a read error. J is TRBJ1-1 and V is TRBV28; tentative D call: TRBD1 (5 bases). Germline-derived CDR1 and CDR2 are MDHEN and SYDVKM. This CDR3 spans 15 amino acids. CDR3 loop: CASSLFRDRNTEAFF. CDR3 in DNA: TGTGCCAGCAGCTTATTCAGGGATCGGAACACTGAAGCTTTCTTT.

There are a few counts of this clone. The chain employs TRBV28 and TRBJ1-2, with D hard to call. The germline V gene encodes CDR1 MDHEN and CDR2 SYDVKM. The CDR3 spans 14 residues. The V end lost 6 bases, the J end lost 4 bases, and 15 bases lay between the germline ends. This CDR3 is CASRPTGELYGYTF. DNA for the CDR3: TGTGCCAGCAGACCCACCGGGGAGCTCTATGGCTACACCTTC.

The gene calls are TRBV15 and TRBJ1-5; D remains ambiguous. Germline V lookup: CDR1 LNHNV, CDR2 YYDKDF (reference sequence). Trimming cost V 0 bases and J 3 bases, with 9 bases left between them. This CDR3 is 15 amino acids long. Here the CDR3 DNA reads TGTGCCACCAGCAGAGAGCGGGAACCCAATCAGCCCCAGCATTTT. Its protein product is CATSREREPNQPQHF.

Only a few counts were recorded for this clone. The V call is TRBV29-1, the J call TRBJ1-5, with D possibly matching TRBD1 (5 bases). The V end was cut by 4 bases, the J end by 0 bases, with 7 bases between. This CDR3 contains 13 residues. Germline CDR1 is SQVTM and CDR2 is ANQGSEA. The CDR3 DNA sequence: TGCAGCGTTGCAGGGAATAGCAATCAGCCCCAGCATTTT. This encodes CSVAGNSNQPQHF.

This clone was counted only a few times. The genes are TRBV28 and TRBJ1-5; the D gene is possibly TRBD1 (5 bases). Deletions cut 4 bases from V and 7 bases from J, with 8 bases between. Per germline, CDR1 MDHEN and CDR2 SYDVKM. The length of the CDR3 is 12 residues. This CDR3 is CASSSNRQPQHF. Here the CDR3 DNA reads TGTGCCAGCAGTTCGAACAGGCAGCCCCAGCATTTT.

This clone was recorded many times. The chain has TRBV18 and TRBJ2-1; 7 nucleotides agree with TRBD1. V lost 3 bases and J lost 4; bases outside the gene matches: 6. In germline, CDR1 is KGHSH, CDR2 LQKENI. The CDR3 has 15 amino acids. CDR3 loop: CASSPGQDPYNEQFF. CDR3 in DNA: TGTGCCAGCTCACCTGGACAGGATCCGTACAATGAGCAGTTCTTC.

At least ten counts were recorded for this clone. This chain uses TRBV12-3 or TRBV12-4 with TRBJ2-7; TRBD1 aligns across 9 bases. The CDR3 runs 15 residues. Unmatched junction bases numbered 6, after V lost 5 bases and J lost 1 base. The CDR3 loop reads CASSQQGAISYEQYF. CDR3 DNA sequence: TGTGCCAGCAGTCAACAGGGGGCTATTTCCTACGAGCAGTACTTC.

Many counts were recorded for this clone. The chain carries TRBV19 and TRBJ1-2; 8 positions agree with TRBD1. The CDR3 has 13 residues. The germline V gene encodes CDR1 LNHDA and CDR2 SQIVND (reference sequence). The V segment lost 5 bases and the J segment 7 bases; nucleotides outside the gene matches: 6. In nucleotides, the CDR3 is TGTGCCAGTAGTCCTTCGACAGGGGTTGGCTACACCTTC. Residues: CASSPSTGVGYTF.

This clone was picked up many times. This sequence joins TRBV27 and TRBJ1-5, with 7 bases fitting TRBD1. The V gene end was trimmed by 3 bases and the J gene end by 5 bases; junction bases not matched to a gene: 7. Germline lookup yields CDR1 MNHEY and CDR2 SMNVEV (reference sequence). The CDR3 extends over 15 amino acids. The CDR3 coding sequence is TGTGCCAGCAGTTTCAAGGGGGCGCGAGATCAGCCCCAGCATTTT. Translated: CASSFKGARDQPQHF.

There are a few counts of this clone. The CDR3 reads CASSQKSGRAHETQYF. In nucleotides, the CDR3 is TGCGCCAGCAGTCAAAAAAGCGGGAGGGCCCACGAGACCCAGTACTTC. J is TRBJ2-5 and V is TRBV23-1; 10 bases are a match to TRBD2. TRBV23-1 is annotated as an ORF whose role is uncertain. The CDR3 runs 16 residues. V shed 2 bases, J shed 5 bases, and the junction held 8 bases outside the gene matches.

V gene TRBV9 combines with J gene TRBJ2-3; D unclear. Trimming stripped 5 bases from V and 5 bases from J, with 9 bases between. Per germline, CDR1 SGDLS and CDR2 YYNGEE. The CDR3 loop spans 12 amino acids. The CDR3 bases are TGTGCCAGCAGGGCAGATCAAGATACGCAGTATTTT. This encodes CASRADQDTQYF.